Given below is one T cell receptor beta chain in context. Its antigen is still unknown. These data originate in a study of T cell responses to AZD1222 COVID-19 vaccine. About the study: The study pooled second doses at about 4 or about 12 weeks.

This CDR3 spans 11 amino acids. Germline V gives CDR1 SGHRS, CDR2 YFSETQ. V was cut by 5 bases and J by 6 bases, with 7 bases left in between. Produced via immunoSEQ multiplex PCR; TCRdb's table is partial and in-frame only. The data show about 110,000 clones, about four fifths seen once. Findings of the study overall: When two AZD1222 doses had been given, Spike-specific TCR breadth and depth rose. Repertoire samples came only from after the peak T cell response.

This chain connects TRBV5-1 to TRBJ2-3; D gene ambiguous. The origin of this receptor is an adult in good health. Specimen: peripheral blood, collected on day 0 of AZD1222 vaccination. Here the CDR3 DNA reads TGCGCCAGCAGTTCTCTGGATACGCAGTATTTT. Its protein is CASSSLDTQYF.